This T cell receptor (beta chain) was retrieved from a study of T cells in Graves' hyperthyroidism and ophthalmopathy. This clonotype occurred a few times. Its target is unknown. Disease duration was under 3 months in the ophthalmopathy patients, who also had a Clinical Activity Score of at least 3 and a NOSPECS grade of at least 4. Exclusion of patients followed from uncontrolled infection, other autoimmune disease, pregnancy or lactation. Amplification targeted TCR beta CDR3 regions from RNA transcripts. The study used the HTBI primer set for a first-round RT-PCR of the TCR CDR3. TCRdb processed the multiplex PCR reads anew with MiXCR; each CDR3 protein has one entry. The table shows more than 350,000 distinct CDR3 sequences, with roughly 15% occurring only once. Study-wide points: The model made its ophthalmopathy prediction, and onset followed a median about 6.8 months later. Also found in blood were most expanded thyroid clonotypes above 0.001.

The source material was blood. The TCR originated in a woman aged 30 to 39 with Graves' ophthalmopathy.

In DNA, the CDR3 is TGTGCCAGCAGCGCGGGACCCTCGGTCGCTGAAGCTTTCTTT. It yields the protein CASSAGPSVAEAFF. The V and J genes are TRBV9 and TRBJ1-1; D possibly corresponds to TRBD1 (5 bases). Per germline, CDR1 SGDLS and CDR2 YYNGEE. V gave up 3 bases and J gave up 6 bases, with 15 bases separating them. The CDR3 has 14 amino acids. Looking up the rest from reference TRBV9 and TRBJ1-1 gives the full variable domain: DSGVTQTPKHLITATGQRVTLRCSPRSGDLSVYWYQQSLDQGLQFLIQYYNGEERAKGNILERFSAQQFPDLHSELNLSSLELGDSALYFCASSAGPSVAEAFFGQGTRLTVV.